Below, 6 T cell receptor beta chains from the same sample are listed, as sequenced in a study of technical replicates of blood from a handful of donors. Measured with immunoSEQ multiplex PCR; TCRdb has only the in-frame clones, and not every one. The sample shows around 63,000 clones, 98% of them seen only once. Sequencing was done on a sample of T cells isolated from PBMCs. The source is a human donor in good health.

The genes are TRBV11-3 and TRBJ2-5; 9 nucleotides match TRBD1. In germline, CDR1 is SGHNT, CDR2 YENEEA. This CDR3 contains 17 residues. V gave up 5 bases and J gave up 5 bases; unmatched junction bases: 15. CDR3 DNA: TGTGCCAGCAGCCGCAAGTTTAGGACAGGGGATAGGGAGACCCAGTACTTC. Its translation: CASSRKFRTGDRETQYF.

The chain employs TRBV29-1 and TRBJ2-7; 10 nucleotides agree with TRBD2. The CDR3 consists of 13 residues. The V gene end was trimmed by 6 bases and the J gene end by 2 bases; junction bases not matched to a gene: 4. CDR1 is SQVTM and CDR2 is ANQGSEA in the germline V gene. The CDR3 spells CSVPGTSAYEQYF. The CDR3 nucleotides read TGCAGCGTCCCCGGGACTAGCGCCTACGAGCAGTACTTC.

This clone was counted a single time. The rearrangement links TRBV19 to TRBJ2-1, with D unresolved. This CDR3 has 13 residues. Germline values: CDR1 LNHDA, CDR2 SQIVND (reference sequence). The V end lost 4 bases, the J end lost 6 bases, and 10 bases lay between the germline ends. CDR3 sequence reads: CASSTTVGNEQFF. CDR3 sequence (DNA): TGTGCCAGTAGTACCACGGTCGGCAATGAGCAGTTCTTC.

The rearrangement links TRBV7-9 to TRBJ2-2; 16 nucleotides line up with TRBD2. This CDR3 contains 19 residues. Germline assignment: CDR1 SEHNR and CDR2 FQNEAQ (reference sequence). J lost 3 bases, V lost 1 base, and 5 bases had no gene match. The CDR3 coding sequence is TGTGCCAGCAGCTTAGTGGGACTAGCGGGAGGGCCGTACACCGGGGAGCTGTTTTTT. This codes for CASSLVGLAGGPYTGELFF.

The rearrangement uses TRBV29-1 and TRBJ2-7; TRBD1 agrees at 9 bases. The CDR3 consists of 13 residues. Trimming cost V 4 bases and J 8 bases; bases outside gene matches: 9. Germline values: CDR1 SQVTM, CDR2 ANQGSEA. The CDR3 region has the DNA TGCAGCGTTGTTCCGGACAGGGGTTACCAGCAGTACTTC. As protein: CSVVPDRGYQQYF.

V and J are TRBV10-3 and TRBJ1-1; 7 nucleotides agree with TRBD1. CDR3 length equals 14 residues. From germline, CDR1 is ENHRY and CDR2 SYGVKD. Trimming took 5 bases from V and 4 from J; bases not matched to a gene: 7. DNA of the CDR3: TGTGCCATCAGTTCACAGGGGCAAGGCACTGAAGCTTTCTTT. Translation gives CAISSQGQGTEAFF.